A single sample gave rise to the 7 T cell receptor beta chains below, sequenced in a study of Graves' ophthalmopathy and Graves' hyperthyroidism (dated by TCRdb to the late 2010s). TCRdb shows the sequencer as Illumina HiSeq 2000. For repertoire sequencing, the TCR beta CDR3 regions were amplified from RNA transcripts. The first round of RT-PCR was done with HTBI primers and the Qiagen OneStep RT-PCR kit, and was followed by a second round of multiplex PCR, then size selection and purification. TCRdb cleaned the public reads at Q25 with fastp, built clones with MiXCR and kept in-frame beta chains. Rows with one shared CDR3 protein collapse into an entry with the most common genes and DNA. The sample table contains about 600,000 distinct CDR3 sequences; only one count was recorded for under 45% of them. The ten biggest clones cover around 4.6% of the sample. Input material: peripheral blood or thyroid tissue (not recorded which). The receptors originated from an adult man with Graves' hyperthyroidism.

In this sample, this clonotype turned up a few times. The J gene is TRBJ1-5, the V gene TRBV6-5; 8 positions agree with TRBD1. Per the germline V gene, CDR1 is MNHEY and CDR2 is SVGAGI. V lost 5 bases and J lost 2; bases outside the gene matches: 14. CDR3 length: 18 amino acids. The CDR3 DNA reads as TGTGCCAGCAGTCTCGAGCAGGGGGCGGATTCTCGCAATCAGCCCCAGCATTTT. Amino acid sequence: CASSLEQGADSRNQPQHF.

J is TRBJ2-7 and V is TRBV7-2; no definite D call. V was trimmed by 1 base and J by 7 bases, leaving 20 bases between them. This CDR3 has 16 amino acids. CDR1 and CDR2 from the germline V gene are SGHTA and FQGNSA. The CDR3 is CASSLGGGRVNHEQYF. The CDR3 bases are TGTGCCAGCAGCTTAGGGGGTGGGCGCGTTAACCATGAGCAGTACTTC. Using reference TRBV7-2 and TRBJ2-7 for the parts outside the CDR3, the full variable domain is GAGVSQSPSNKVTEKGKDVELRCDPISGHTALYWYRQSLGQGLEFLIYFQGNSAPDKSGLPSDRFSAERTGGSVSTLTIQRTQQEDSAVYLCASSLGGGRVNHEQYFGPGTRLTVT.

At least ten counts were recorded for this clonotype. DNA of the CDR3: TGCAGTGCTGGGGTCAGGGCTGATAATTCACCCCTCCACTTT. This sequence encodes CSAGVRADNSPLHF. The chain carries TRBV20-1 and TRBJ1-6; D is perhaps TRBD1 (5 bases). Germline lookup yields CDR1 DFQATT and CDR2 SNEGSKA (reference sequence). Deletions cut 5 bases from V and 5 bases from J, with 13 bases between. The CDR3 runs 14 residues.

Remarks on this clonotype: Since a much larger clone is just one base distant, this may be a read error. This CDR3 reads CASSEGHINQPRHF. The CDR3 region has the DNA TGTGCCAGCAGTGAAGGCCATATTAATCAGCCCCGGCATTTT. The chain employs TRBV2 and TRBJ1-5; D call uncertain. There are 14 residues in the CDR3. CDR1 is SNHLY and CDR2 is FYNNEI in the germline V gene.

This clonotype came up once. This chain uses TRBV15 with TRBJ2-1, with D unclear. CDR1 and CDR2 from the germline V gene are LNHNV and YYDKDF (reference sequence). The CDR3 runs 13 residues. V was clipped by 8 bases and J by 8 bases, with 16 bases between them. Written as DNA, the CDR3 is TGTGCCACCGGCCTGGGATCAGTCGATGAGCAGTTCTTC. This sequence encodes CATGLGSVDEQFF.

The chain combines TRBV20-1 with TRBJ1-2; 9 bases align to TRBD1. The ends lost 3 bases at V and 2 bases at J; junction bases unmatched: 16. The CDR3 spans 18 residues. From germline, CDR1 is DFQATT and CDR2 SNEGSKA (reference sequence). CDR3 DNA: TGCAGTGCTAGTCTGACACAGGGGGCCGTACACCCGAACTATGGCTACACCTTC. Translation: CSASLTQGAVHPNYGYTF.

This clonotype appeared a few times. This sequence joins TRBV6-5 and TRBJ2-7; D might be TRBD1 (5 bases). CDR1 is MNHEY, CDR2 SVGAGI, per germline. The CDR3 length is 16 residues. Trimming pared 6 bases from V and 1 base from J, leaving 19 bases between. The CDR3 sequence is CASRDKPAQGSYEQYF. The CDR3 region has the DNA TGTGCCAGCAGAGACAAACCGGCGCAGGGATCCTACGAGCAGTACTTC.